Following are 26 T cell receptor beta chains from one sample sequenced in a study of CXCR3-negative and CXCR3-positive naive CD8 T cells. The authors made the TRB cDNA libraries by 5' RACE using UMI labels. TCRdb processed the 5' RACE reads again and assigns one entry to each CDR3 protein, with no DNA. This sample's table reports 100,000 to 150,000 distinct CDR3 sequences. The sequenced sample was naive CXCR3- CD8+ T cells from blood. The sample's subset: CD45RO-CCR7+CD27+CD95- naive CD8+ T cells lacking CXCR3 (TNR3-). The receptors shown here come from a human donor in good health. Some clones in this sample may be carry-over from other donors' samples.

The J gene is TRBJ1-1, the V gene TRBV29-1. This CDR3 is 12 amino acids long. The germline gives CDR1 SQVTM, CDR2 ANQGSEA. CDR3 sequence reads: CSVESLNTEAFF.

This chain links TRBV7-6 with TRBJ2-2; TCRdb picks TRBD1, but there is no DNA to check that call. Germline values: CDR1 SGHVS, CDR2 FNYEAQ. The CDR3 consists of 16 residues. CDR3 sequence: CASSLAGQGLSGELFF.

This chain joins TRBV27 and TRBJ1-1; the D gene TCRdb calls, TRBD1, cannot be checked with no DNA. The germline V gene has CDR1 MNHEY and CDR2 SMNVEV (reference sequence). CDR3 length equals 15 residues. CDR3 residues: CASSAGTGGGTEAFF.

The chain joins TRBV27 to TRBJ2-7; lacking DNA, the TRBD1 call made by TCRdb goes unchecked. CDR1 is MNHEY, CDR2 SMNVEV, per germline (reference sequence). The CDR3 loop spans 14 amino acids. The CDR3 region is CASSFKGLAYEQYF.

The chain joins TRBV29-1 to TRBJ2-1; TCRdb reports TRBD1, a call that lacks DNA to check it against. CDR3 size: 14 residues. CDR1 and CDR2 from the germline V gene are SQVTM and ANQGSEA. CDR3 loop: CSGRRGAGENEQFF.

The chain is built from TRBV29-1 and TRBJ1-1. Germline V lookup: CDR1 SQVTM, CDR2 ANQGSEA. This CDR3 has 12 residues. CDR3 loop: CSVDDENTEAFF.

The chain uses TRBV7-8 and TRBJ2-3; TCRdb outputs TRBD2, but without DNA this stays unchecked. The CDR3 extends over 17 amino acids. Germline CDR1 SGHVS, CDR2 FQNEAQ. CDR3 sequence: CASSLTGTSGGTDTQYF.

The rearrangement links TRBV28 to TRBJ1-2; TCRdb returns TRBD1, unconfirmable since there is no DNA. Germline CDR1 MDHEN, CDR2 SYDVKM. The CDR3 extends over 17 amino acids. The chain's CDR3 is CASSSPHVGQGLDGYTF.

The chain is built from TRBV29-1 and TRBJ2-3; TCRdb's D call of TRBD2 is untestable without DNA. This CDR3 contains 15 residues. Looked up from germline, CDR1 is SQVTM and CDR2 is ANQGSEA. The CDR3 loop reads CSVRLAGVSSDTQYF.

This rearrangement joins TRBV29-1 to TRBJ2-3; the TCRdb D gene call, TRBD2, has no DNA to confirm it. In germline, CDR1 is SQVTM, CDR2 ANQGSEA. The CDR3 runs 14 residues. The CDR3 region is CSGGTALSTDTQYF.

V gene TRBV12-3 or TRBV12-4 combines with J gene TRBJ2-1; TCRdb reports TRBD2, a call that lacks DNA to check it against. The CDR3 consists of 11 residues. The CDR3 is CASFKRDEQFF.

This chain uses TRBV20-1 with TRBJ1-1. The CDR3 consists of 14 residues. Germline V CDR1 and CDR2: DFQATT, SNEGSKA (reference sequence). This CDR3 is CSACGLTVNTEAFF.

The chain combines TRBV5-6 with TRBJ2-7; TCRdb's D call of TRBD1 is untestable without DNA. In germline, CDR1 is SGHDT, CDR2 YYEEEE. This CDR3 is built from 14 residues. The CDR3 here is CASSLGYEGYEQYF.

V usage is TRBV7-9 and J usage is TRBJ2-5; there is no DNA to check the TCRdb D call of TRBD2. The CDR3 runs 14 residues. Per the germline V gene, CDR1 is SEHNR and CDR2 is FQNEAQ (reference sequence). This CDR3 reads CATLPRGPYETQYF.

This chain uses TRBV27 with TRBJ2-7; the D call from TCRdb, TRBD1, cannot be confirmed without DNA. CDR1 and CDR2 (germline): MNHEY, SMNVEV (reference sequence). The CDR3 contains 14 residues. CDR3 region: CASSLKAGSYEQYF.

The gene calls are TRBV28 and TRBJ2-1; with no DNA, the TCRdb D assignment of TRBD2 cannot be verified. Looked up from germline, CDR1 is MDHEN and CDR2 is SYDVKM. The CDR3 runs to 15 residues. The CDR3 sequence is CASRYLAGGHNEQFF.

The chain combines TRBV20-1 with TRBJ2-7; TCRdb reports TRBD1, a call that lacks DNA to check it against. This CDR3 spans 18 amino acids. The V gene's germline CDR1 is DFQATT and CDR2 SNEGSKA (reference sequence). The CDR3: CSAPPATGQGVLLDEQYF.

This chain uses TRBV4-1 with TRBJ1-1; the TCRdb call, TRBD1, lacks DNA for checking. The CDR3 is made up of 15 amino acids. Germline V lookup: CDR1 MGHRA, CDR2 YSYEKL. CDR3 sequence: CASSQARGPPDEAFF.

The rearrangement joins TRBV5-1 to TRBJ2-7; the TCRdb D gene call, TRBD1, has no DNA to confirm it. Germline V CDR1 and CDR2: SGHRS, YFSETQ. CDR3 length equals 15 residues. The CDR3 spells CASSLGGDIIYEQYF.

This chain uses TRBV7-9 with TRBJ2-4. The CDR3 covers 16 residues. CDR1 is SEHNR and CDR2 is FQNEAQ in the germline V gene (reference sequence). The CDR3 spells CASSLEVELAKNIQYF.

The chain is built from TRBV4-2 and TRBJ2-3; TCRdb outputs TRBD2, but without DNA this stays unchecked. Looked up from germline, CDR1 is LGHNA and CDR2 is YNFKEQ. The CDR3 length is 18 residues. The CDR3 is CASSQRTSGGPSTDTQYF.

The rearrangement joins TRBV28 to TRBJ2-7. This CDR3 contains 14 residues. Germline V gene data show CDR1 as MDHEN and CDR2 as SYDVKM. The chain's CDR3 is CASSPLDSTYEQYF.

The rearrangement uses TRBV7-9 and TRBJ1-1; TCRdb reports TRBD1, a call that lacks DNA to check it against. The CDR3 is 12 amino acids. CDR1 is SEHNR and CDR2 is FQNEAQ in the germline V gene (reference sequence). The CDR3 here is CASSFGQSEAFF.

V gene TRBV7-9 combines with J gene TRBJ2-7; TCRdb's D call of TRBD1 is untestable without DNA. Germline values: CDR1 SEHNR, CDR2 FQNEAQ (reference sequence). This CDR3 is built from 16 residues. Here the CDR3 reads CASSLGDDSINYEQYF.

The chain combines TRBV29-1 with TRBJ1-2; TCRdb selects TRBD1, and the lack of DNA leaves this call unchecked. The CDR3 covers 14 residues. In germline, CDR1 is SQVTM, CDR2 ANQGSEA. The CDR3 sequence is CSADLSQGLYGYTF. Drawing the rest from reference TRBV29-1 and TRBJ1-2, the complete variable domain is SAVISQKPSRDICQRGTSLTIQCQVDSQVTMMFWYRQQPGQSLTLIATANQGSEATYESGFVIDKFPISRPNLTFSTLTVSNMSPEDSSIYLCSADLSQGLYGYTFGSGTRLTVV.

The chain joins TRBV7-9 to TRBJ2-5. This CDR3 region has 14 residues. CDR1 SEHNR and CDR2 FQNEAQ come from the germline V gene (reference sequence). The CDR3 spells CASSLPATEETQYF.